This T cell receptor beta chain is drawn from a study of radiation and T cells in renal cell carcinoma. TCRdb keeps only in-frame clones here, not all; method: immunoSEQ multiplex PCR. The sample has about 130,000 clones, roughly four fifths seen once. The germline V gene has CDR1 LNHDA and CDR2 SQIVND (reference sequence). The CDR3 runs to 14 residues. Trimming pared 1 base from V and 6 bases from J, leaving 7 bases between. As concerns this clone: Its matching antigen is unknown.

Stated time point: blood 2 weeks post-SBRT. Treatment: 15 Gy SBRT to primary tumor, nephrectomy 4 weeks later. This renal cell carcinoma was of the clear cell type. Whole-study findings and limits: From baseline, blood top tumor clonotypes peaked at 2 weeks post-radiation.

This receptor was identified in a man aged 45-65 years with renal cell carcinoma. Sequenced material: blood, taken from a patient whose treatment included radiotherapy and nephrectomy. The chain has TRBV19 and TRBJ1-6; the D is unclear. DNA for the CDR3: TGTGCCAGTAGTATAGCAGGCGGTAATTCACCCCTCCACTTT. Translated: CASSIAGGNSPLHF.